This T cell receptor (beta chain) derives from a study of T cells in Graves' hyperthyroidism and ophthalmopathy. Study-wide findings and caveats: Blood also carried most thyroid clonotypes expanded above 0.001.

There are 15 residues in the CDR3. With 3 bases clipped from V and 5 bases from J, the junction kept 6 bases outside the gene matches. In germline, CDR1 is LGHDT, CDR2 YNNKEL (reference sequence). RNA transcripts were the template for amplifying TCR beta CDR3 regions. The HTBI set primed first-round TCR CDR3 RT-PCR. TCRdb itself ran the multiplex PCR reads through MiXCR, one entry per CDR3 protein. Of hundreds of thousands of distinct CDR3 sequences in the sample, around 19% are singletons; the top ten hold 16%. There are many counts of this clonotype. Its antigen is unidentified. The V and J genes are TRBV3-1 and TRBJ1-4; 7 bases map to TRBD1. The TCR comes from a woman aged 50 to 65 with Graves' hyperthyroidism that later progressed to Graves' ophthalmopathy. Sequenced input: blood. The CDR3 loop is CASSHRTGPNEKLFF. The CDR3 DNA follows: TGTGCCAGCAGCCATCGGACAGGACCCAATGAAAAACTGTTTTTT.